This passage covers 19 T cell receptor beta chains from one sample sequenced in a study of cytomegalovirus exposure and HLA in healthy donors. PCR was performed using 60 Vbeta and 13 Jbeta primers. Method: immunoSEQ multiplex PCR; TCRdb's copy keeps in-frame clones and lacks some. The sample includes 150,000 to 200,000 clones, roughly 82% seen only once; the top ten take under 2%. Sequencing used PBMCs. Receptor source: a woman between 25 and 40 years old in good health and CMV-seronegative.

The CDR3 DNA is TGTGCCAGCAGCGTGGGAGCGGGGGGGCCCATTGATACGCAGTATTTT. Protein: CASSVGAGGPIDTQYF. The V and J genes are TRBV9 and TRBJ2-3; 10 bases fit TRBD2. The germline V gene encodes CDR1 SGDLS and CDR2 YYNGEE. Trimming cost V 2 bases and J 6 bases; bases outside gene matches: 9. This CDR3 spans 16 amino acids.

The CDR3 loop reads CASSPLAGAGYEQYF. The CDR3 region has the DNA TGCGCCAGCAGCCCACTAGCGGGAGCGGGTTACGAGCAGTACTTC. The chain uses TRBV4-3 and TRBJ2-7; 11 bases agree with TRBD2. The V and J ends lost 4 bases and 4 bases, in that order; junction bases with no gene match: 6. Germline V CDR1 and CDR2: LGHNA, YSLEER. The CDR3 totals 15 residues.

The chain employs TRBV19 and TRBJ1-2; D is ambiguous. Looked up from germline, CDR1 is LNHDA and CDR2 is SQIVND (reference sequence). The CDR3 runs 14 residues. V was shortened by 4 bases and J by 5 bases, with 14 bases between the two germline ends. CDR3 DNA: TGTGCCAGTAGTAACCCGGGTCTACGGTATGGCTACACCTTC. Protein product: CASSNPGLRYGYTF.

The chain uses TRBV25-1 and TRBJ1-2; tentative D call: TRBD1 (5 bases). V was cut by 6 bases and J by 3 bases, with 11 bases left in between. CDR3 size: 13 residues. Germline V CDR1 and CDR2: MGHDK, SYGVNS. CDR3 in amino acids: CASSAPQDYGYTF. The CDR3 DNA reads TGTGCCAGCAGCGCCCCACAGGACTATGGCTACACCTTC.

The chain carries TRBV6-1 and TRBJ1-2, with no clear D. Trimming pared 1 base from V and 8 bases from J, leaving 14 bases between. Per germline, CDR1 MNHNS and CDR2 SASEGT. There are 14 residues in the CDR3. The CDR3 protein is CASSEGFREGGYTF. In nucleotides, the CDR3 is TGTGCCAGCAGTGAAGGCTTTCGGGAGGGAGGCTACACCTTC.

The gene calls are TRBV19 and TRBJ1-2; D is perhaps TRBD1 (5 bases). The CDR3 is 17 residues long. Trimming took 5 bases from V and 6 from J, leaving 25 bases between them. CDR1 is LNHDA, CDR2 SQIVND, per germline (reference sequence). CDR3 sequence reads: CASSLKEGMRWVDGYTF. CDR3 DNA sequence: TGTGCCAGTAGTTTGAAGGAGGGGATGAGATGGGTTGATGGCTACACCTTC.

The chain carries TRBV5-1 and TRBJ1-5; TRBD1 agrees at 7 bases. V was clipped by 4 bases and J by 5 bases; unmatched bases: 6. Germline V gene sequence: CDR1 SGHRS, CDR2 YFSETQ. The CDR3 contains 14 residues. The chain's CDR3 is CASSRGQADQPQHF. The CDR3 region has the DNA TGCGCCAGCAGCAGAGGACAGGCGGATCAGCCCCAGCATTTT. The variable domain in full, with the rest retrieved from reference TRBV5-1 and TRBJ1-5, is KAGVTQTPRYLIKTRGQQVTLSCSPISGHRSVSWYQQTPGQGLQFLFEYFSETQRNKGNFPGRFSGRQFSNSRSEMNVSTLELGDSALYLCASSRGQADQPQHFGDGTRLSIL.

This chain joins TRBV7-6 and TRBJ1-1; weak D call: TRBD1 (5 bases). Trimming stripped 0 bases from V and 3 bases from J, with 11 bases between. The CDR3 consists of 15 residues. The germline gives CDR1 SGHVS, CDR2 FNYEAQ. DNA of the CDR3: TGTGCCAGCAGCTTAGCGCAGGGAGGGTACACTGAAGCTTTCTTT. Protein: CASSLAQGGYTEAFF. Complete variable domain (other parts from reference TRBV7-6 and TRBJ1-1): GAGVSQSPRYKVTKRGQDVALRCDPISGHVSLYWYRQALGQGPEFLTYFNYEAQQDKSGLPNDRFSAERPEGSISTLTIQRTEQRDSAMYRCASSLAQGGYTEAFFGQGTRLTVV.

The rearrangement links TRBV4-2 to TRBJ2-1; 7 nucleotides align to TRBD2. V shed 1 base, J shed 3 bases, and the junction held 9 bases outside the gene matches. The CDR3 has 17 residues. CDR1 and CDR2 (germline): LGHNA, YNFKEQ. The CDR3 region has the DNA TGTGCCAGCAGCCAAGGCGTGGACGGGAGGATCTACAATGAGCAGTTCTTC. This encodes CASSQGVDGRIYNEQFF.

The chain joins TRBV28 to TRBJ2-2, with D possibly TRBD1 on 5 matching bases. Trimming removed 3 bases from V and 8 bases from J, with 13 bases in between. CDR1 MDHEN and CDR2 SYDVKM come from the germline V gene. The CDR3 length is 14 residues. The chain's CDR3 is CASSFGWGSGELFF. CDR3 nucleotides: TGTGCCAGCAGTTTTGGTTGGGGCTCGGGGGAGCTGTTTTTT.

This chain uses TRBV10-3 with TRBJ2-3; TRBD1 aligns across 7 bases. V lost 10 bases to trimming and J lost 0 bases; unmatched junction nucleotides: 4. This CDR3 region has 13 residues. Germline V lookup: CDR1 ENHRY, CDR2 SYGVKD. Here the CDR3 DNA reads TGTGCCACTGGACAGGCTAGCACAGATACGCAGTATTTT. Translating gives CATGQASTDTQYF.

J is TRBJ2-1 and V is TRBV9, with 9 bases identical to TRBD2. With 4 bases clipped from V and 7 bases from J, the junction kept 12 bases outside the gene matches. Germline V CDR1 and CDR2: SGDLS, YYNGEE. CDR3 length: 16 amino acids. CDR3 protein: CASSPTSAGGRNEQFF. CDR3 bases: TGTGCCAGCAGCCCCACGTCCGCGGGGGGGCGGAATGAGCAGTTCTTC.

The rearrangement uses TRBV9 and TRBJ1-2, with 7 bases matching TRBD1. Germline V gene lookup returns CDR1 SGDLS and CDR2 YYNGEE. The CDR3 loop spans 14 amino acids. J lost 8 bases, V lost 0 bases, and 7 bases had no gene match. The CDR3 DNA reads as TGTGCCAGCAGCGTAGACGACAGGGTGGGGGGCTACACCTTC. This sequence encodes CASSVDDRVGGYTF.

The V gene is TRBV1, the J gene TRBJ1-2; the table's D call, TRBD1, has no DNA check behind it. TRBV1 is given as a pseudogene. The CDR3 has 16 amino acids. DNA for the CDR3: TGCACCAGCAGCCGGACAGGGGGGAACCTAAACTATGGCTACCCCTTC. Its protein is CTSSRTGGNLNYGYPF.

This CDR3 reads CASTGEGNEKLFF. DNA of the CDR3: TGTGCCAGTACTGGTGAGGGTAATGAAAAACTGTTTTTT. The chain combines TRBV19 with TRBJ1-4; no clear D. There are 13 residues in the CDR3. CDR1 is LNHDA, CDR2 SQIVND, per germline (reference sequence). Trimming removed 7 bases from V and 4 bases from J, with 10 bases in between. Supplemented by reference TRBV19 and TRBJ1-4, the full variable domain reads DGGITQSPKYLFRKEGQNVTLSCEQNLNHDAMYWYRQDPGQGLRLIYYSQIVNDFQKGDIAEGYSVSREKKESFPLTVTSAQKNPTAFYLCASTGEGNEKLFFGSGTQLSVL.

The genes are TRBV10-3 and TRBJ1-2, with TRBD1 as a possible D gene (5 bases). This CDR3 is built from 13 residues. Germline V CDR1 and CDR2: ENHRY, SYGVKD. The V end lost 10 bases, the J end lost 4 bases, and 16 bases lay between the germline ends. CDR3 loop: CATQGAGSYGYTF. CDR3 DNA sequence: TGTGCCACGCAGGGCGCAGGCAGCTATGGCTACACCTTC.

The rearrangement joins TRBV19 to TRBJ1-2; no clear D. Looked up from germline, CDR1 is LNHDA and CDR2 is SQIVND (reference sequence). Trimming cost V 1 base and J 8 bases, with 14 bases left between them. The CDR3 runs to 14 residues. The CDR3 loop is CASSIGTAGLGYTF. The DNA of the CDR3 is TGTGCCAGTAGTATAGGTACAGCCGGCTTGGGCTACACCTTC.

The table lists this clone with a few counts. This chain joins TRBV6-5 and TRBJ2-7, with a weak D call TRBD1 (6 bases). The CDR3 consists of 14 residues. V was clipped by 5 bases and J by 2 bases, with 13 bases between them. The V gene's germline CDR1 is MNHEY and CDR2 SVGAGI. CDR3 DNA: TGTGCCAGCAGTGCCGACAGGCCTCCCTACGAGCAGTACTTC. Translating it yields CASSADRPPYEQYF.

A few counts support this clone. The chain joins TRBV5-8 to TRBJ1-1, with 12 bases fitting TRBD1. Germline loops: CDR1 SGHTS, CDR2 YDEGEE. The trim removed 6 bases at V and 7 bases at J, leaving 4 bases unmatched. The CDR3 totals 13 residues. This CDR3 reads CASKGTGGVEAFF. The CDR3 coding sequence is TGTGCCAGCAAAGGGACAGGGGGCGTTGAAGCTTTCTTT.